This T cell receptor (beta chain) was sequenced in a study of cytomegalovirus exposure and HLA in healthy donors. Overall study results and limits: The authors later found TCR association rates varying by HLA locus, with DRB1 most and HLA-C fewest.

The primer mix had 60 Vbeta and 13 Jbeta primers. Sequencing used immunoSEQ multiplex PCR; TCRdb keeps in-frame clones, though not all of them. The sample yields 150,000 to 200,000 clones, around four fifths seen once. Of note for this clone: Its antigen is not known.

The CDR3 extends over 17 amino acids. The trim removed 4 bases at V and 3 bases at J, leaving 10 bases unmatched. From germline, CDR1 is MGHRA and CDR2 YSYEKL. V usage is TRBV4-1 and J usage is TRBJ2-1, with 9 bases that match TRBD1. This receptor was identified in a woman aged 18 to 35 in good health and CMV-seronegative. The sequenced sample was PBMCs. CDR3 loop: CASSPPTGTGSYNEQFF. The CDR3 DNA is TGCGCCAGCAGCCCACCCACCGGGACAGGGAGCTACAATGAGCAGTTCTTC.